One sample yielded the 13 T cell receptor beta chains listed below, sequenced in a study of tumor-infiltrating lymphocytes in primary liver carcinoma. TCR beta cDNA was prepared out of around 460 ng total RNA by means of a constant-region primer. Three nested multiplex PCR rounds of slightly modified ARM-PCR generated TCR beta libraries. TRBV1-TRBV30 forward and Cbeta reverse primers drove the first two roughly 10-cycle rounds. MiXCR was run by TCRdb on the multiplex PCR reads, yielding one entry per CDR3 protein. The sample carries about 22,000 distinct CDR3 sequences, 80% recorded once. The study co-extracted DNA and RNA from 20-30 mg of unsorted bulk tissue. The sequenced sample was liver tumor tissue from sampling region 2. As to subset: tumor region T2, inferior pole. These receptors all come from a woman in her 30s with primary liver carcinoma and hepatitis B virus infection.

Concerning this clonotype itself: The junction and the germline gene differ at one end; a read error may be behind it. This chain joins TRBV6-2 or TRBV6-3 and TRBJ2-2; TRBD2 aligns across 10 bases. Germline V gives CDR1 MNHEY, CDR2 SVGEGT. This CDR3 has 17 residues. The CDR3 DNA sequence: TGTGTCAGCAGTGGTCTCCCTAGCGGGAGAAACCCCGGGGAGCTGTTATTT. Amino acids: CVSSGLPSGRNPGELLF.

This clonotype was detected once. A read error may produce the germline difference seen at one junction end. The chain couples TRBV6-5 to TRBJ2-7, with D uncertain. The germline CDR1 and CDR2 sequences are MNHEY and SVGAGI. The CDR3 runs 14 residues. DNA for the CDR3: TGTGCCAGCAGTCTCTTTCCCCCCCCTTACGAGCTGAACTTC. This sequence encodes CASSLFPPPYELNF.

The chain couples TRBV12-3 or TRBV12-4 to TRBJ2-5; unclear D gene. The CDR3 length is 15 residues. The V gene lost 6 bases and the J gene lost 14 bases, with 28 bases spanning the gap. DNA of the CDR3: TGTGCCAGCAGCACCTACCCCGAGAGCGACGAGACACATTACTTC. This codes for CASSTYPESDETHYF.

Notes on this clonotype: Compared with germline, one end of the junction differs, possibly owing to a read error. The V call is TRBV5-6, the J call TRBJ1-2; D is ambiguous. The CDR3 contains 13 residues. Germline V CDR1 and CDR2: SGHDT, YYEEEE. CDR3 protein: CANSFRESYGYTF. In nucleotides, the CDR3 is TGTGCCAACAGCTTTCGCGAGAGTTATGGCTACACCTTC.

Only a few counts were recorded for this clonotype. The CDR3 DNA is TGTGCCAGCAATACGGGCTCGGGTAACTATGGCTACACCTTC. Its translation is CASNTGSGNYGYTF. The rearrangement links TRBV7-9 to TRBJ1-2; D unresolved. The CDR3 is 14 amino acids. In germline, CDR1 is SEHNR, CDR2 FQNEAQ (reference sequence). Trimming stripped 7 bases from V and 1 base from J, with 13 bases between.

For this clonotype: One end of the junction varies from germline; a read error may be responsible. The chain carries TRBV12-3 or TRBV12-4 and TRBJ2-3; D unresolved. The CDR3 is made up of 13 amino acids. CDR3 in amino acids: CVGSYQYTDMQYF. The CDR3 DNA reads TGTGTCGGCAGTTATCAGTACACAGATATGCAGTACTTT.

With respect to this clonotype: An end of the junction does not agree with germline; a read error may underlie this. V is TRBV5-5 and J is TRBJ1-4; no clear D gene. The CDR3 sequence is 19 residues long. Germline assignment: CDR1 SGHKS and CDR2 YYEKEE (reference sequence). The CDR3 sequence: CASSLRLGGRVSTNERLFF. The CDR3 DNA reads as TGTGCCAGTAGCTTGAGGTTAGGCGGTCGGGTTTCAACTAATGAAAGACTGTTTTTT.

A note on this clonotype: The junction differs from germline at one of its ends, possibly a read error. The V call is TRBV5-4, the J call TRBJ2-3; D may be TRBD1 (5 bases). The CDR3 has 17 residues. Germline CDR1 reads SGHNT; CDR2 reads YYREEE (reference sequence). The CDR3 loop reads CASSVDGHPPRTDTHYF. As DNA, the CDR3 is TGTGCCAGCAGCGTAGACGGACACCCTCCACGCACTGATACGCACTATTTT.

Comment on this clonotype: At one boundary the junction diverges from the germline segment, which might be a read error. The chain joins TRBV11-2 to TRBJ2-3; no reliable D call. CDR1 is SGHAT and CDR2 is FQNNGV in the germline V gene. The CDR3 extends over 14 amino acids. The CDR3 spells CASSLVLPTDTHYF. Written as DNA, the CDR3 is TGTGCCAGCAGCCTGGTACTGCCCACAGATACGCACTATTTT.

The chain carries TRBV12-3 or TRBV12-4 and TRBJ2-5; D is uncertain. This CDR3 is 14 amino acids long. V dropped 5 bases and J dropped 5 bases, with 15 bases sitting between them. The CDR3: CASSVAGPQETQYF. CDR3 in DNA: TGTGCCAGCAGTGTGGCAGGCCCACAGGAGACCCAGTACTTC.

V is TRBV6-5 and J is TRBJ2-2; D is perhaps TRBD2 (6 bases). The CDR3 is 21 amino acids. Per germline, CDR1 MNHEY and CDR2 SVGAGI. V lost 6 bases to trimming and J lost 3 bases, with 32 bases between them. CDR3 in amino acids: CASRRTRSGLGSDAYTGELFF. The CDR3 region has the DNA TGTGCCAGCAGGCGTACTCGAAGTGGCCTCGGGAGCGACGCCTACACCGGGGAGCTGTTTTTT.

Notes on this clonotype: The junction shows a germline mismatch at one end, possibly a read error. In nucleotides, the CDR3 is TGTGCCAGTAGCTTAGCTTATGGCACAGGTACGCAGTATTTT. It is translated as CASSLAYGTGTQYF. This chain connects TRBV11-2 to TRBJ2-3; perhaps TRBD1 as D (5 bases). The germline CDR1 and CDR2 sequences are SGHAT and FQNNGV. CDR3 length: 14 residues. The full variable domain, with the rest looked up from reference TRBV11-2 and TRBJ2-3, is EAGVAQSPRYKIIEKRQSVAFWCNPISGHATLYWYQQILGQGPKLLIQFQNNGVVDDSQLPKDRFSAERLKGVDSTLKIQPAKLEDSAVYLCASSLAYGTGTQYFGPGTRLTVL.

V is TRBV5-1 and J is TRBJ2-3, with TRBD1 identical over 9 bases. The CDR3 is 16 amino acids. Germline lookup yields CDR1 SGHRS and CDR2 YFSETQ. Trimming at V came to 4 bases and at J to 13 bases, leaving 19 bases not matched to a gene. The CDR3 sequence: CASSPGTGINSDTKYF. The CDR3 DNA sequence: TGCGCCAGCAGCCCAGGGACAGGGATCAATTCAGATACAAAGTATTTT.